The source of this T cell receptor beta chain is a study of OX40 agonist ivuxolimab in advanced cancers. The trim removed 0 bases at V and 2 bases at J, leaving 0 bases unmatched. Germline V CDR1 and CDR2: MGHRA, YSYEKL. CDR3 length: 15 residues. Regarding this clone: The antigen is unknown.

Study conclusions and caveats: At 0.1 to 3.0 mg/kg, clonal expansion of CD4+ and CD8+ blood T cells had occurred by week 6. There were, on average, more expanded clones in CD8+ T cells than in CD4+.

Only in-frame clones appear in the TCRdb table, and some are missing; sequencing was by immunoSEQ multiplex PCR. The sample lists about 50,000 clones, roughly 91% occurring once. Samples of blood were obtained at baseline, on cycle 4 day 1, and on cycle 7 day 1. The input for sequencing was CD4+ or CD8+ T cells sorted from blood, taken in a trial of the OX40 agonist ivuxolimab. The chain carries TRBV4-1 and TRBJ2-1, with TRBD1 identical over 8 bases. The TCR comes from an adult with an advanced solid tumor such as melanoma, head and neck, liver or kidney cancer. CDR3 region: CASSQDRGPYNEQFF. CDR3 nucleotide sequence: TGCGCCAGCAGCCAAGACAGGGGGCCCTACAATGAGCAGTTCTTC.